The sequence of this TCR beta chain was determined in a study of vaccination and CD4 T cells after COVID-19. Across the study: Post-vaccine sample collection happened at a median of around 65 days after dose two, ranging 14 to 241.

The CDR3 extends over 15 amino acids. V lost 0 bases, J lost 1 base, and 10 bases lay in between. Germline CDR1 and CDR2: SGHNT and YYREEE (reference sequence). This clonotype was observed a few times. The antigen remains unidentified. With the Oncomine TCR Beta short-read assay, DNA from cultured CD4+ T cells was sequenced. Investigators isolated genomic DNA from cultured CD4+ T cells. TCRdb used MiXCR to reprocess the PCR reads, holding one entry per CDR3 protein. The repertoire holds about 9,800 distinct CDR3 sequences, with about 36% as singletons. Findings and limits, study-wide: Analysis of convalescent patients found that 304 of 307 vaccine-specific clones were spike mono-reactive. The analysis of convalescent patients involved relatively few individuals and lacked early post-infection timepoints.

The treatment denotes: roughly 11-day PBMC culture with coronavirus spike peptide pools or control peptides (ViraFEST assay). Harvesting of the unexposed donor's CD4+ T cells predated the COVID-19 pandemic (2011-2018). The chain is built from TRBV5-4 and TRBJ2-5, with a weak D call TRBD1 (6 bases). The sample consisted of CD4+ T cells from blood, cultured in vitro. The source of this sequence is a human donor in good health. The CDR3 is CASSLELGAQETQYF. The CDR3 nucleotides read TGTGCCAGCAGCTTGGAGTTGGGGGCCCAAGAGACCCAGTACTTC.